This TCR beta chain was captured by sequencing in a study of blood T cell repertoires in COVID-19. Overall study: Samples taken during acute and convalescent COVID-19 were collected in the United States, Italy and Spain.

The protocol was immunoSEQ multiplex PCR, while the TCRdb copy is restricted to in-frame clones and leaves out a portion. Among some 170,000 clones listed, over 80% were seen once. Sequenced input: peripheral blood. The sequence was obtained from a woman in her 70s with acute or convalescent COVID-19.

CDR3 loop: CAMDRTMDEQFF. Here the CDR3 DNA reads TGTGCGATGGACAGAACGATGGACGAGCAGTTCTTC. V gene TRBV30 combines with J gene TRBJ2-1, with D perhaps matching TRBD1 (6 bases). The germline V gene encodes CDR1 GTSNPN and CDR2 SVGIG (reference sequence). The CDR3 is 12 amino acids.